Below, 8 T cell receptor beta chains from the same sample are listed, as sequenced in a study of blood T cell repertoires in COVID-19. The table came from immunoSEQ multiplex PCR; TCRdb's copy has only in-frame clones and leaves some out. The sample lists approximately 170,000 clones; less than 90% were seen once. Sequencing used peripheral blood. The receptors were gathered from a woman in her seventies with COVID-19, enrolled during active disease.

J is TRBJ2-2 and V is TRBV4-1; perhaps TRBD2 as D (6 bases). CDR1 is MGHRA, CDR2 YSYEKL, per germline. This CDR3 is built from 15 residues. V was shortened by 1 base and J by 5 bases, with 11 bases between the two germline ends. The CDR3 reads CASSQAASGTGELFF. CDR3 DNA: TGCGCCAGCAGCCAAGCGGCCAGCGGGACCGGGGAGCTGTTTTTT.

A word on this clone: An end of the junction does not agree with germline; a read error may underlie this. This rearrangement joins TRBV7-3 to TRBJ2-1; D not certain. Germline CDR1 reads SGHTA; CDR2 reads FQGTGA. The CDR3 consists of 15 residues. This CDR3 reads CASSRVAQAYSEQFF. CDR3 in DNA: TGTGCCAGCAGCCGCGTGGCCCAAGCTTACAGTGAGCAGTTCTTC.

This chain links TRBV7-3 with TRBJ2-2; 7 bases match TRBD1. Germline V gene data show CDR1 as SGHTA and CDR2 as FQGTGA. The CDR3 loop spans 13 amino acids. Trimming removed 0 bases from V and 8 bases from J; junction bases left unmatched: 0. The CDR3 loop reads CASSLTDRGELFF. The CDR3 region has the DNA TGTGCCAGCAGCTTAACGGACAGGGGGGAGCTGTTTTTT.

The chain employs TRBV9 and TRBJ2-1; tentatively, D is TRBD1 (6 bases). Trimming removed 4 bases from V and 7 bases from J, with 15 bases in between. From germline, CDR1 is SGDLS and CDR2 YYNGEE. The CDR3 contains 14 residues. The CDR3 sequence: CASSPTDRGNEQFF. The CDR3 DNA reads TGTGCCAGCAGCCCGACGGACAGAGGTAATGAGCAGTTCTTC.

The V gene is TRBV6-5, the J gene TRBJ1-1; D is unresolved. The CDR3 length is 13 residues. Germline V CDR1 and CDR2: MNHEY, SVGAGI. The V end lost 6 bases, the J end lost 5 bases, and 13 bases lay between the germline ends. The CDR3 DNA reads TGTGCCAGCAGGCGCACCTCGGGGACTGAAGCTTTCTTT. Its translation: CASRRTSGTEAFF.

The rearrangement joins TRBV5-5 to TRBJ1-1; D not certain. Germline V gene data show CDR1 as SGHKS and CDR2 as YYEKEE (reference sequence). The CDR3 runs 14 residues. V was trimmed by 6 bases and J by 2 bases, leaving 14 bases between them. The CDR3 DNA follows: TGTGCCAGCACATCGTTGGGAGGTAACACTGAAGCTTTCTTT. Its protein is CASTSLGGNTEAFF.

J is TRBJ1-1 and V is TRBV2, with D uncertain. CDR3 size: 14 residues. Trimming left V 5 bases short and J 1 base short, with 11 bases between. Germline V gene data show CDR1 as SNHLY and CDR2 as FYNNEI. The CDR3 sequence is CASSTRPGNTEAFF. CDR3 sequence (DNA): TGTGCCAGCAGTACTAGACCGGGGAACACTGAAGCTTTCTTT. The full variable domain, in which reference TRBV2 and TRBJ1-1 provide the parts outside the CDR3, is EPEVTQTPSHQVTQMGQEVILRCVPISNHLYFYWYRQILGQKVEFLVSFYNNEISEKSEIFDDQFSVERPDGSNFTLKIRSTKLEDSAMYFCASSTRPGNTEAFFGQGTRLTVV.

This clone appeared once. This chain joins TRBV25-1 and TRBJ2-1; TRBD2 is a possible D gene (5 bases). V dropped 7 bases and J dropped 9 bases, with 10 bases sitting between them. The CDR3 consists of 11 residues. The germline V gene has CDR1 MGHDK and CDR2 SYGVNS. The CDR3 DNA sequence: TGTGCCAGCATTTTTGGGAGTGAGCAGTTCTTC. Protein: CASIFGSEQFF.